The 30 T cell receptor beta chains below come from one sample, sequenced in a study of cytomegalovirus exposure and HLA in healthy donors. It was with 60 Vbeta and 13 Jbeta primers that the PCR ran. TCRdb's copy holds only in-frame clones and misses some; the assay was immunoSEQ multiplex PCR. The table lists 150,000 or so clones, almost 80% of them singletons. Sequenced input: PBMCs. These receptor sequences come from a male donor in good health and CMV-seronegative.

The rearrangement uses TRBV7-3 and TRBJ2-2, with TRBD1 matching 9 bases. The CDR3 covers 15 residues. Germline V gives CDR1 SGHTA, CDR2 FQGTGA. V gave up 6 bases and J gave up 6 bases; unmatched junction bases: 8. CDR3 nucleotide sequence: TGTGCCAGCAGACACGGACAGGGGAGGGCCGGGGAGCTGTTTTTT. This sequence encodes CASRHGQGRAGELFF.

The chain links TRBV6-5 to TRBJ2-7; 8 bases are a match to TRBD1. Germline assignment: CDR1 MNHEY and CDR2 SVGAGI. The CDR3 contains 14 residues. Trimming took 4 bases from V and 10 from J; bases not matched to a gene: 12. DNA for the CDR3: TGTGCCAGCAGTTCCTCACAGGGGGACGTAACACAGTACTTC. Translating it yields CASSSSQGDVTQYF.

The chain recombines TRBV7-9 with TRBJ2-3; weak D call: TRBD1 (6 bases). The CDR3 loop spans 16 amino acids. Germline CDR1 reads SEHNR; CDR2 reads FQNEAQ (reference sequence). V was shortened by 0 bases and J by 14 bases, with 24 bases between the two germline ends. The DNA of the CDR3 is TGTGCCAGCAGCTTAGCTCCCGGGACACCAGGGGCCCAGGGGTATTTT. Translating gives CASSLAPGTPGAQGYF.

V and J are TRBV30 and TRBJ1-1; 9 nucleotides line up with TRBD1. Germline lookup yields CDR1 GTSNPN and CDR2 SVGIG (reference sequence). This CDR3 has 15 amino acids. The junction had 9 bases not matched to a gene; V was cut back by 3 bases and J by 4 bases. In DNA form, the CDR3 reads TGTGCCTGGAGGGACGGGACAGGGTTCATCACTGAAGCTTTCTTT. Encoded protein: CAWRDGTGFITEAFF.

The V gene is TRBV29-1, the J gene TRBJ1-2; tentative D call: TRBD1 (6 bases). CDR3 length: 13 amino acids. Germline CDR1 is SQVTM and CDR2 is ANQGSEA. The ends were cut back, 6 bases at V and 5 bases at J, with 16 bases in the middle. CDR3 region: CSVATGNLYGYTF. The DNA for the CDR3 is TGCAGCGTAGCGACAGGAAATCTTTATGGCTACACCTTC.

The chain carries TRBV19 and TRBJ2-1; D is perhaps TRBD1 (5 bases). Deletions cut 3 bases from V and 0 bases from J, with 12 bases between. This CDR3 has 16 residues. Germline V lookup: CDR1 LNHDA, CDR2 SQIVND (reference sequence). The CDR3 loop reads CASSMRQKTSYNEQFF. The CDR3 nucleotides are TGTGCCAGTAGTATGCGACAGAAGACCTCCTACAATGAGCAGTTCTTC.

This chain links TRBV15 with TRBJ1-1; 8 bases align to TRBD1. Germline assignment: CDR1 LNHNV and CDR2 YYDKDF (reference sequence). The CDR3 loop spans 13 amino acids. V shed 5 bases and J 6 bases; nucleotides not matched to a gene: 5. The CDR3 coding sequence is TGTGCCACCAGCTTACGGACAGGGCCTGAAGCTTTCTTT. Translated, it gives CATSLRTGPEAFF.

A note on this clone: An end of the junction does not agree with germline; a read error may underlie this. This chain uses TRBV7-9 with TRBJ2-7; 8 nucleotides line up with TRBD1. The CDR3 covers 15 residues. Germline CDR1 reads SEHNR; CDR2 reads FQNEAQ (reference sequence). This CDR3 reads CSSSFPGQDLYEQYF. In DNA form, the CDR3 reads TGTTCCAGCAGCTTTCCGGGACAGGATCTCTACGAGCAGTACTTC.

This chain joins TRBV9 and TRBJ2-1; no firm D call. Germline V lookup: CDR1 SGDLS, CDR2 YYNGEE. The CDR3 totals 16 residues. Trimming left V 3 bases short and J 0 bases short, with 13 bases between. The CDR3 loop reads CASSANLNSSYNEQFF. The CDR3 nucleotides are TGTGCCAGCAGCGCAAACCTGAATAGCTCCTACAATGAGCAGTTCTTC.

J is TRBJ2-1 and V is TRBV9; TRBD2 matches 11 bases. Germline trimming cut 2 bases from V and 6 bases from J; bases unmatched to any gene: 4. CDR3 length: 15 residues. Germline CDR1 is SGDLS and CDR2 is YYNGEE. Written as DNA, the CDR3 is TGTGCCAGCAGCGTCTCTAGCGGGAGGTCCAATGAGCAGTTCTTC. Its protein is CASSVSSGRSNEQFF.

The rearrangement links TRBV9 to TRBJ2-3; TRBD2 matches 12 bases. The CDR3 sequence is 17 residues long. The germline CDR1 and CDR2 sequences are SGDLS and YYNGEE. J lost 4 bases, V lost 0 bases, and 6 bases had no gene match. DNA for the CDR3: TGTGCCAGCAGCGTAGGACTACTAGCGGGAGGCGCAGATACGCAGTATTTT. Encoded protein: CASSVGLLAGGADTQYF.

V gene TRBV29-1 combines with J gene TRBJ2-1; TRBD2 aligns across 8 bases. Germline CDR1 SQVTM, CDR2 ANQGSEA. CDR3 length: 15 amino acids. The ends lost 7 bases at V and 4 bases at J; junction bases unmatched: 12. CDR3 residues: CSGRTGAGAYNEQFF. For the CDR3, the DNA is TGCAGCGGCCGAACGGGAGCGGGGGCATACAATGAGCAGTTCTTC.

The J gene is TRBJ1-1, the V gene TRBV6-5; D unresolved. The germline CDR1 and CDR2 sequences are MNHEY and SVGAGI. This CDR3 region has 15 residues. The ends were cut back, 0 bases at V and 4 bases at J, with 12 bases in the middle. CDR3 coding DNA: TGTGCCAGCAGTTACTCGATAGGTCAGGCCACTGAAGCTTTCTTT. It codes for CASSYSIGQATEAFF.

The chain employs TRBV5-6 and TRBJ2-1; 15 bases agree with TRBD2. The CDR3 totals 17 residues. CDR1 and CDR2 (germline): SGHDT, YYEEEE. Losses at the gene ends were 3 bases for V and 3 bases for J; bases not matched to a gene: 4. The CDR3 reads CASSSGLAGGDYNEQFF. For the CDR3, the DNA is TGTGCCAGCAGCTCGGGACTAGCGGGGGGCGACTACAATGAGCAGTTCTTC.

V usage is TRBV30 and J usage is TRBJ2-3; D might be TRBD2 (5 bases). Germline V CDR1 and CDR2: GTSNPN, SVGIG (reference sequence). This CDR3 region has 13 residues. Trimming stripped 4 bases from V and 0 bases from J, with 8 bases between. CDR3 loop: CAWNPGSTDTQYF. CDR3 sequence (DNA): TGTGCCTGGAATCCGGGGAGCACAGATACGCAGTATTTT.

The chain links TRBV9 to TRBJ2-5, with 8 bases that match TRBD2. The V gene end was trimmed by 5 bases and the J gene end by 1 base; junction bases not matched to a gene: 7. This CDR3 has 15 amino acids. Germline lookup yields CDR1 SGDLS and CDR2 YYNGEE. The DNA for the CDR3 is TGTGCCAGCAGTCGCGGCGGGGGGTCCCAAGAGACCCAGTACTTC. Translating gives CASSRGGGSQETQYF.

This rearrangement joins TRBV5-4 to TRBJ1-5; D gene unclear. Germline-derived CDR1 and CDR2 are SGHNT and YYREEE (reference sequence). Trimming took 0 bases from V and 1 from J, leaving 5 bases between them. The CDR3 runs to 14 residues. CDR3 protein: CASSLGGSNQPQHF. The CDR3 DNA is TGTGCCAGCAGCTTGGGAGGGAGCAATCAGCCCCAGCATTTT.

This chain connects TRBV6-5 to TRBJ2-1; possible D gene TRBD1, 6 bases. The CDR3 consists of 14 residues. Germline assignment: CDR1 MNHEY and CDR2 SVGAGI. V was clipped by 6 bases and J by 7 bases, with 16 bases between them. CDR3 nucleotides: TGTGCCAGCAGAGCAGGGGACCGAGGAAATGAGCAGTTCTTC. Protein sequence: CASRAGDRGNEQFF.

The chain employs TRBV2 and TRBJ2-5, with unresolved D. Per germline, CDR1 SNHLY and CDR2 FYNNEI. The CDR3 covers 13 residues. V was shortened by 9 bases and J by 7 bases, with 18 bases between the two germline ends. In DNA, the CDR3 is TGTGCCAGTCTGGAAGACTCAGCCGGGACCCAGTACTTC. This translates into CASLEDSAGTQYF.

The chain combines TRBV7-6 with TRBJ1-1, with D possibly matching TRBD1 (5 bases). This CDR3 is built from 14 residues. Germline CDR1 is SGHVS and CDR2 is FNYEAQ. The V end was cut by 1 base, the J end by 8 bases, with 14 bases between. The CDR3 protein is CASSLGGTEIEAFF. DNA of the CDR3: TGTGCCAGCAGCTTAGGGGGGACTGAAATCGAAGCTTTCTTT.

V usage is TRBV5-1 and J usage is TRBJ2-5, with TRBD1 matching over 9 bases. V gave up 0 bases and J gave up 5 bases; unmatched junction bases: 8. CDR1 and CDR2 (germline): SGHRS, YFSETQ. The CDR3 covers 16 residues. In DNA form, the CDR3 reads TGCGCCAGCAGCTTGGGGGACAGGGTTTCGGGGGAGACCCAGTACTTC. This gives the protein CASSLGDRVSGETQYF.

The rearrangement links TRBV7-9 to TRBJ1-2; D is perhaps TRBD1 (5 bases). The germline CDR1 and CDR2 sequences are SEHNR and FQNEAQ (reference sequence). The CDR3 is made up of 14 amino acids. V shed 3 bases and J shed 4 bases, with 12 bases lying between them. CDR3 DNA: TGTGCCAGCAGCTTCGACAGATCAAGCTATGGCTACACCTTC. Its translation: CASSFDRSSYGYTF.

The V and J genes are TRBV29-1 and TRBJ2-1; the match to TRBD2 covers 9 bases. CDR1 SQVTM and CDR2 ANQGSEA come from the germline V gene. After removal of 0 bases from V and 4 bases from J, the junction contained 7 bases not matched to a gene. The CDR3 extends over 16 amino acids. The CDR3 loop reads CSVEDYLAGIYNEQFF. For the CDR3, the DNA is TGCAGCGTTGAAGATTACCTAGCGGGGATATACAATGAGCAGTTCTTC.

The rearrangement links TRBV2 to TRBJ2-2; D unresolved. Germline loops: CDR1 SNHLY, CDR2 FYNNEI. This CDR3 has 15 amino acids. The ends were cut back, 2 bases at V and 2 bases at J, with 9 bases in the middle. The CDR3 DNA follows: TGTGCCAGCAGTGAATGGCAGGCCAACACCGGGGAGCTGTTTTTT. Its protein product is CASSEWQANTGELFF.

V and J are TRBV11-2 and TRBJ1-1; D is unresolved. This CDR3 has 15 amino acids. CDR1 SGHAT and CDR2 FQNNGV come from the germline V gene. V was trimmed by 0 bases and J by 0 bases, leaving 8 bases between them. The chain's CDR3 is CASSLESGVNTEAFF. The CDR3 DNA sequence: TGTGCCAGCAGCTTAGAGAGCGGGGTGAACACTGAAGCTTTCTTT.

This clone showed up just once. The chain combines TRBV27 with TRBJ2-2; D possibly corresponds to TRBD1 (6 bases). The CDR3 length is 16 residues. V lost 0 bases to trimming and J lost 7 bases, with 15 bases between them. In germline, CDR1 is MNHEY, CDR2 SMNVEV (reference sequence). DNA of the CDR3: TGTGCCAGCAGTTTATCGATGGGGGCGCCAATCGGGGAGCTGTTTTTT. This translates into CASSLSMGAPIGELFF.

A few counts support this clone. The rearrangement uses TRBV27 and TRBJ1-2; TRBD1 is a possible D gene (6 bases). V was clipped by 9 bases and J by 5 bases, with 16 bases between them. Germline V gene data show CDR1 as MNHEY and CDR2 as SMNVEV (reference sequence). The CDR3 is made up of 13 amino acids. The DNA for the CDR3 is TGTGCCAGTTGGGGGGGCAGCTTGTATGGCTACACCTTC. Its translation: CASWGGSLYGYTF.

Only one count was recorded for this clone. This chain links TRBV6-1 with TRBJ1-1; perhaps TRBD1 as D (6 bases). Trimming removed 2 bases from V and 1 base from J, with 11 bases in between. CDR1 and CDR2 from the germline V gene are MNHNS and SASEGT. The CDR3 sequence is 15 residues long. CDR3 bases: TGTGCCAGCAGTGAATCAGGACAGTGGAACACTGAAGCTTTCTTT. Amino acids: CASSESGQWNTEAFF.

The CDR3 is CASSKQGIMNTEAFF. In nucleotides, the CDR3 is TGTGCCAGCAGCAAACAGGGTATCATGAACACTGAAGCTTTCTTT. The chain joins TRBV11-3 to TRBJ1-1; D possibly corresponds to TRBD1 (6 bases). CDR3 length: 15 residues. The V end lost 5 bases, the J end lost 0 bases, and 13 bases lay between the germline ends. From germline, CDR1 is SGHNT and CDR2 YENEEA.

This rearrangement joins TRBV30 to TRBJ1-5; D not certain. Looked up from germline, CDR1 is GTSNPN and CDR2 is SVGIG (reference sequence). With 1 base removed from V and 9 bases from J, the gap between germline ends came to 16 bases. The CDR3 is made up of 14 amino acids. The CDR3 nucleotides are TGTGCCTGGAGTGCCGGGATAACGGGGTCGCCCCAGCATTTT. Translation gives CAWSAGITGSPQHF.